The clone carrying this T cell receptor beta chain was seen repeatedly, ten times or more. Its antigen is currently unknown. Within the library, unique molecular identifiers were attached to each individual cDNA molecule. TCRdb passed the RACE reads through MiXCR, listing each CDR3 protein once. The sample yields 90,000 or so distinct CDR3 sequences, about 8.5% seen once. As to time point: pre-sensitization, week 0. The treatment was: therapeutic diphenylcyclopropenone sensitization with weekly scalp DPC. Each patch test followed a blood draw. This entry comes from a study of human T cells and chemical hapten exposure. Across the whole study: After 6 days, upper back 0.01% DPC patch tests were scored. Regarding the study as a whole: Clustering by CDR3 similarity yielded significantly more large clusters from expanded TCRs than controls.

Trimming pared 4 bases from V and 4 bases from J, leaving 16 bases between. Looked up from germline, CDR1 is SGHNT and CDR2 is YYREEE (reference sequence). This CDR3 is built from 15 residues. The sequencing used whole blood, collected in connection with sensitization to the hapten diphenylcyclopropenone (DPC). The source of this sequence is a man in his forties with alopecia areata. Some clones in this sample may be carry-over from other donors' samples. This sequence joins TRBV5-4 and TRBJ2-3; TRBD1 might be the D (6 bases). The CDR3 sequence: CASSRGGQGSDTQYF. DNA for the CDR3: TGTGCCAGCAGCCGCGGCGGGCAGGGGTCAGATACGCAGTATTTT.